This TCR beta chain was sequenced during a study of blood T cell repertoires in COVID-19 (dated by TCRdb to 2020 to 2021). For the study in its entirety: The collaborator samples originated in the United States, Italy and Spain and spanned the acute and convalescent phases of COVID-19. Samples were obtained from the ongoing ImmuneRACE study (first 160 participants) and from 1,200 or so subjects provided by 6 global collaborators. The repertoires were released in a freely available public database meant as a resource for research on the immune response to SARS-CoV-2. Where available, HLA class I and class II types were obtained from metadata supplied by the sample provider rather than from assay-based typing. The dataset comprised deeply sampled blood TCRbeta repertoires from subjects exposed to, actively infected with, or recovered from COVID-19. The prospective study material was composed of cDNA or gDNA derived from T cells, B-cell-depleted T cells, or PBMCs. A de-identified subject ID, COVID-19 status, age in years and sex were almost always included in the sample metadata. Broad study findings and their caveats: Clinical and demographic metadata were provided uncurated, with the amount varying by source and participant.

Details on this clone: Its recognized antigen is unknown. No clone much larger than this one lies a single base away; base qualities are absent.

Collaborating institutions collected whole blood in K2EDTA tubes following their own protocols. For TCRbeta analysis, collaborators shipped samples in one of three forms: frozen whole blood, isolated PBMCs, or DNA extracted from either of those sample types. TCRbeta CDR3 regions were amplified from genomic DNA by means of the immunoSEQ Assay, a bias-controlled multiplex PCR. In the paper's pipeline: Nucleated cell counts per sample were estimated from amplification of reference gene primers within the assay. To quantify the absolute abundance of each unique TCRbeta CDR3 rearrangement, sequence reads were collapsed and filtered. Productive Simpson clonality was computed per sample as the square root of Simpson's diversity index over productive rearrangements. As stored in TCRdb, this immuneACCESS dataset retains in-frame rearrangements with V and J assigned. A fraction of the clones does not appear; measured against another copy, unresolved V genes explain less than half of the discrepancy, and the remainder lacks a known reason. V and J calls and clone size follow that table, whereas D and trimming were derived from the DNA. This sample holds roughly 51,000 clones; 70% to 90% were observed only once. The ten biggest clones cover about 2.9% of the sample.

This TCR came from a woman aged 80 or older with acute or convalescent COVID-19. Sequenced sample: peripheral blood.

The DNA sequence is as follows: TGTGCCAGCTCACGGCAGAATAGCAATCAGCCCCAGCATTTT. It translates as CASSRQNSNQPQHF. The chain is made from TRBV18 and TRBJ1-5, with the D gene not confidently named. Relative to germline, V is 4 bases shorter and J is 0 bases shorter, with 7 bases between their ends. CDR1 is given as KGHSH and CDR2 as LQKENI, both from the germline V gene. The CDR3 measures 14 amino acids from cysteine to phenylalanine. Solely the CDR3 DNA is kept, with 42 bases framed from the first base.